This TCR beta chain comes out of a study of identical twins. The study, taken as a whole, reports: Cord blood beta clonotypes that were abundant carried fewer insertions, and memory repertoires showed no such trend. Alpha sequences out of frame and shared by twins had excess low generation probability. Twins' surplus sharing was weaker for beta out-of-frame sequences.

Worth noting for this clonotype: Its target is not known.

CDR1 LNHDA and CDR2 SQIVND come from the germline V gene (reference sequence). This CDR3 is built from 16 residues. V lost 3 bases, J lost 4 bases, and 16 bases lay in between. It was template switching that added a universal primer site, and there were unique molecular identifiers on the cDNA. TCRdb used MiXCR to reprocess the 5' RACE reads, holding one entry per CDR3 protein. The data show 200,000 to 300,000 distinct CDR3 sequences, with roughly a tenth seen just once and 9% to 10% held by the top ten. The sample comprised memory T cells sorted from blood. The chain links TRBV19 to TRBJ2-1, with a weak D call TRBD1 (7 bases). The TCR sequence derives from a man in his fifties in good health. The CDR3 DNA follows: TGTGCCAGTAGTATTGGACTGGAGGGGGCTTACAATGAGCAGTTCTTC. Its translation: CASSIGLEGAYNEQFF. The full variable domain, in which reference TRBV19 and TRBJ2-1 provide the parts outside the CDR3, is DGGITQSPKYLFRKEGQNVTLSCEQNLNHDAMYWYRQDPGQGLRLIYYSQIVNDFQKGDIAEGYSVSREKKESFPLTVTSAQKNPTAFYLCASSIGLEGAYNEQFFGPGTRLTVL.